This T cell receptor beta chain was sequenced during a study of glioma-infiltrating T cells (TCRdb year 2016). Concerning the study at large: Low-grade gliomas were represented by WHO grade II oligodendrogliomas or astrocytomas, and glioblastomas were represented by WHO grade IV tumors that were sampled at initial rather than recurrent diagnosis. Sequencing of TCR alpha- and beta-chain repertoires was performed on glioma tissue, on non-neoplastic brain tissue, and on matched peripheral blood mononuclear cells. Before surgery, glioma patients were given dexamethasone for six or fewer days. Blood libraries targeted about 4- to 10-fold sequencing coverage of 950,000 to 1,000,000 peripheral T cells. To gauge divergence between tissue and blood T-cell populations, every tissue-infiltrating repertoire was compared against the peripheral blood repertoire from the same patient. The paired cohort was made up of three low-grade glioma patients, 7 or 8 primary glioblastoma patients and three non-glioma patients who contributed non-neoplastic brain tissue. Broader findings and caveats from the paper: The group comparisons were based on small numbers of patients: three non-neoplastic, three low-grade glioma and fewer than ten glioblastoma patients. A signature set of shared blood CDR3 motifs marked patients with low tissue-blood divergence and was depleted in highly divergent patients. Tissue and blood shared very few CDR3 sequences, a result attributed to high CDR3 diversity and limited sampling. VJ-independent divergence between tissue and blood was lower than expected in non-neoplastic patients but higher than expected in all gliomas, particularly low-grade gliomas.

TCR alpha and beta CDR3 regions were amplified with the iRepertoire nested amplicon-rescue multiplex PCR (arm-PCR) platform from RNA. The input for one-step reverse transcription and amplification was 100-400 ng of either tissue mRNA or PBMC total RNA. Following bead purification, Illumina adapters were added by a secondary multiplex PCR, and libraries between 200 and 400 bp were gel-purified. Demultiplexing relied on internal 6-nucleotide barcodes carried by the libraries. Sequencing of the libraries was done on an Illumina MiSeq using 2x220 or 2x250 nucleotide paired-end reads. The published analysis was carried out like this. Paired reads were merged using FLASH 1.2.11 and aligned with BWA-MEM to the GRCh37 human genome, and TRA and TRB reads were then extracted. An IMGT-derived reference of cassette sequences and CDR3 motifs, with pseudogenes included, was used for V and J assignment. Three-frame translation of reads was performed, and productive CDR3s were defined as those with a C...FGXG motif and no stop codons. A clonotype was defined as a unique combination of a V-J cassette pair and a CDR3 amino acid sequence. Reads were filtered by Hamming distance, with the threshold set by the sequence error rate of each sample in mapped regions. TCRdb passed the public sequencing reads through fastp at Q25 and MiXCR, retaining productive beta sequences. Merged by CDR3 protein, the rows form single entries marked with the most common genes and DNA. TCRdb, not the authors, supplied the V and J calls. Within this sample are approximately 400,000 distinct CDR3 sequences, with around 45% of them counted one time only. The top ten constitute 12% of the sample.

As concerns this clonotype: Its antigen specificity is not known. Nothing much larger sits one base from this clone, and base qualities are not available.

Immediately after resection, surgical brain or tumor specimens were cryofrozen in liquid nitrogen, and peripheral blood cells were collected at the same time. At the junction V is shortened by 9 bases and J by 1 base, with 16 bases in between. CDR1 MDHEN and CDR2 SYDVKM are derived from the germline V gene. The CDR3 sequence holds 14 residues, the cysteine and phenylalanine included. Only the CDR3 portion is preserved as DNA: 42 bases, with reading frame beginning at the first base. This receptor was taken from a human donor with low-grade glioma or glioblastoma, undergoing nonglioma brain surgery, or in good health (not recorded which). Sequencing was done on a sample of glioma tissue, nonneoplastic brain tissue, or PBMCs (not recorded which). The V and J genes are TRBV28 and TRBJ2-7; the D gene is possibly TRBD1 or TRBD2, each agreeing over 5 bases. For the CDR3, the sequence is CARTPGGSSYEQYF. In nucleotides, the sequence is TGTGCCAGAACCCCTGGGGGTAGTTCCTACGAGCAGTACTTC.